One T cell receptor (beta chain) is described in this entry. Its antigen is still unknown. 60 Vbeta and 13 Jbeta primers were used in PCR. Repertoires were generated with immunoSEQ multiplex PCR, while TCRdb's copy carries only in-frame clones and drops some. Of approximately 93,000 clones in the sample, approximately 60% are singletons; the top ten hold approximately 5.8%. These data belong to a study of cytomegalovirus exposure and HLA in healthy donors. Study-level findings and limits: Analyzed later, most CMV-associated TCR beta chains appeared HLA-restricted.

V gave up 7 bases and J gave up 2 bases, with 17 bases separating them. The CDR3 contains 15 residues. Germline CDR1 reads SGHTA; CDR2 reads FQGNSA. The chain links TRBV7-2 to TRBJ1-2; perhaps TRBD1 as D (6 bases). The sequence was obtained from a boy aged 5-17 years in good health and CMV-seropositive. The sample comprised PBMCs. DNA for the CDR3: TGTGCCAGCACCCACCCGGGACACTTAAACTATGGCTACACCTTC. Translation: CASTHPGHLNYGYTF.